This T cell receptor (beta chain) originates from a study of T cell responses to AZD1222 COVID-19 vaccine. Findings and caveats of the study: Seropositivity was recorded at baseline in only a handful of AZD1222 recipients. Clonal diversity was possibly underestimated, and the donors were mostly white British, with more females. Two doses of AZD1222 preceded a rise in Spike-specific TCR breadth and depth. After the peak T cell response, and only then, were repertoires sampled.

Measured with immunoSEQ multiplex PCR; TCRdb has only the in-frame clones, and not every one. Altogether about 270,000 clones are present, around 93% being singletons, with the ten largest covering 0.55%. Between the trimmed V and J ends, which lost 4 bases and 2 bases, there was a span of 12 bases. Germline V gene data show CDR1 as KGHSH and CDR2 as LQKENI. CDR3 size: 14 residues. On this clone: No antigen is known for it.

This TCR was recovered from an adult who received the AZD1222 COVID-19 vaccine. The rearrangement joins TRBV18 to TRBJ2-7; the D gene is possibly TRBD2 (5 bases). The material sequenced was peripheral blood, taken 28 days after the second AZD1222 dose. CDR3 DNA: TGTGCCAGCTCACGGGGAGCAATCGCCTACGAGCAGTACTTC. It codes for CASSRGAIAYEQYF.